This TCR beta chain was obtained from a study of cytomegalovirus exposure and HLA in healthy donors. Study background: A subsequent analysis reported that the roughly 120 validation repertoires were produced on the same platform that had also been used for the approximately 700 first-cohort repertoires.

Assay used: immunoSEQ multiplex PCR; TCRdb lists only in-frame clones, some missing. Of tens of thousands of clones listed, about 96% were seen once; the top ten hold 2% to 2.5%. Of note for this clone: Its antigen is currently unknown.

Study-level findings and limits: In vitro data verified a few CMV-associated chains as specific for CMV antigens. Reportedly, diagnosis of cytomegalovirus status by the classifier showed high specificity and sensitivity.

Germline CDR1 reads LNHDA; CDR2 reads SQIVND (reference sequence). V was shortened by 0 bases and J by 2 bases, with 12 bases between the two germline ends. The CDR3 has 16 residues. Source material: PBMCs. V usage is TRBV19 and J usage is TRBJ2-3, with a weak D call TRBD1 (6 bases). This sequence originates from a man younger than 30 in good health and CMV-seronegative. The CDR3 DNA reads TGTGCCAGTAGTATAGATGGCAGGGGCTACACAGATACGCAGTATTTT. Translation: CASSIDGRGYTDTQYF.